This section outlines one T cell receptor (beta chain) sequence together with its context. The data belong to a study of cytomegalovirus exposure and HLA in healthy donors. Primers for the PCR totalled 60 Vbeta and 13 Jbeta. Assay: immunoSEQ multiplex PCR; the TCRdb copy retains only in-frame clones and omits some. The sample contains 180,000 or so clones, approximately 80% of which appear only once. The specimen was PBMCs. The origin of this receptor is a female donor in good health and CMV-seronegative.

CDR3 nucleotide sequence: TGTGCCAGCAGTGGGACAGGGGGCGTGGATGGCTACACCTTC. Translated, it gives CASSGTGGVDGYTF. The chain has TRBV27 and TRBJ1-2; TRBD1 matches 12 bases. V lost 5 bases and J lost 6; bases outside the gene matches: 4. There are 14 residues in the CDR3. The germline V gene encodes CDR1 MNHEY and CDR2 SMNVEV (reference sequence).